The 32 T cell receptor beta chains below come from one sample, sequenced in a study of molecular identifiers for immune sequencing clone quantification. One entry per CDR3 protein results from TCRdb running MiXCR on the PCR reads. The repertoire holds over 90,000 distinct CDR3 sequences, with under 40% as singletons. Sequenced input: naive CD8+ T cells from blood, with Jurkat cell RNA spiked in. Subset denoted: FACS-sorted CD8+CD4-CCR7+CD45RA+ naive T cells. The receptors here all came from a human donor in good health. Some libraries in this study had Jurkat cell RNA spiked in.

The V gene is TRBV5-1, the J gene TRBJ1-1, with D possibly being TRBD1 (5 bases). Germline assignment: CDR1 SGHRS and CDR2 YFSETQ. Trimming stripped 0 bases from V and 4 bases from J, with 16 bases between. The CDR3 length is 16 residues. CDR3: CASSLGLPQVFTEAFF. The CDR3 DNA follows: TGCGCCAGCAGCTTGGGACTACCACAGGTGTTCACTGAAGCTTTCTTT.

CDR3 protein: CASRGGLVSREQYF. The CDR3 region has the DNA TGTGCCAGCAGAGGGGGACTAGTCAGTAGGGAGCAGTACTTC. This sequence joins TRBV12-3 or TRBV12-4 and TRBJ2-7, with 8 bases matching TRBD2. With V trimmed by 6 bases and J by 7 bases, 11 bases remained unmatched. The length of the CDR3 is 14 residues.

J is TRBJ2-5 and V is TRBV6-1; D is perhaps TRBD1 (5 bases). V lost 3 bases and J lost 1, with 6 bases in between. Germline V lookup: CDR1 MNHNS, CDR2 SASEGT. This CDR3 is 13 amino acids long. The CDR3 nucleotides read TGTGCCAGCAGTGACAGGGTCCAAGAGACCCAGTACTTC. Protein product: CASSDRVQETQYF.

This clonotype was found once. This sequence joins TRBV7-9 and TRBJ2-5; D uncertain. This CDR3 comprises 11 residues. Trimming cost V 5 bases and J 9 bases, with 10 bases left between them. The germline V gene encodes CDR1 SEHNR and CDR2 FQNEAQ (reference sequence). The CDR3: CASSPNRPQYF. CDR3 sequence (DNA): TGTGCCAGCAGCCCGAACAGACCCCAGTACTTC.

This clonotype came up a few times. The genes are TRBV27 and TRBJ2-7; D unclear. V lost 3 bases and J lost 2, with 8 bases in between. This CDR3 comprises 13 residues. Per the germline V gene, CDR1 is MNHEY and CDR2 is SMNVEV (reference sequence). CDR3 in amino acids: CASSLGNPYEQYF. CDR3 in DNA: TGTGCCAGCAGTTTGGGAAACCCCTACGAGCAGTACTTC.

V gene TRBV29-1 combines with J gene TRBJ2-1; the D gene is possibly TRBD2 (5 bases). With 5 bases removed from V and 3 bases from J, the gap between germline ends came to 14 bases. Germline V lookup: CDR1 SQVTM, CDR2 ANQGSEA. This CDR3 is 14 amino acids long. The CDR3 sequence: CSVHRPEVYNEQFF. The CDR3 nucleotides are TGCAGCGTTCATCGACCGGAGGTCTACAATGAGCAGTTCTTC.

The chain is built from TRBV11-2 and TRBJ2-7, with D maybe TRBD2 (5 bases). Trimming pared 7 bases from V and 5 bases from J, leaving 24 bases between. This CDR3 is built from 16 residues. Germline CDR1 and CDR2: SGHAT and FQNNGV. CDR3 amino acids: CASTDTVGNLEHEQYF. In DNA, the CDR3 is TGTGCCAGCACCGATACCGTCGGGAACCTAGAGCACGAGCAGTACTTC.

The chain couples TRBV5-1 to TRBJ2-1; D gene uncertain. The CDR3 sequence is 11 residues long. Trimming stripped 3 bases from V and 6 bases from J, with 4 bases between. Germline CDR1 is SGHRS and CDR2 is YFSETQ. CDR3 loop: CASSWGNEQFF. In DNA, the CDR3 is TGCGCCAGCAGCTGGGGCAATGAGCAGTTCTTC.

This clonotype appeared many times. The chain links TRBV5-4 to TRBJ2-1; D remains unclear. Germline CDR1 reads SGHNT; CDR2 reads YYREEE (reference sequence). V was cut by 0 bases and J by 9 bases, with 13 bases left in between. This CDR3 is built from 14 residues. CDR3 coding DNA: TGTGCCAGCAGCTTGGAGACTGACATGTTTGAGCAGTTCTTC. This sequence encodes CASSLETDMFEQFF. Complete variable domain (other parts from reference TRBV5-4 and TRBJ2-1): ETGVTQSPTHLIKTRGQQVTLRCSSQSGHNTVSWYQQALGQGPQFIFQYYREEENGRGNFPPRFSGLQFPNYSSELNVNALELDDSALYLCASSLETDMFEQFFGPGTRLTVL.

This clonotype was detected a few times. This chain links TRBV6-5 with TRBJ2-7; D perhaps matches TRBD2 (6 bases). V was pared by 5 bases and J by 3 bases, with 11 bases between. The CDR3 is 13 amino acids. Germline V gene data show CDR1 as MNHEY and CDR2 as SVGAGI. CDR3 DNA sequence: TGTGCCAGCAGTCCATTGGACTACTACGAGCAGTACTTC. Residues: CASSPLDYYEQYF.

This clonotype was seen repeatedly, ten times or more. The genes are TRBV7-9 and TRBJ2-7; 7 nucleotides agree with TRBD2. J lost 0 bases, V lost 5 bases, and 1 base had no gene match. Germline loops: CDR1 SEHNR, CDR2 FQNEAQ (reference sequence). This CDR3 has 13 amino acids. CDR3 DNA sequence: TGTGCCAGCAGCCCTAGCGGCTCCTACGAGCAGTACTTC. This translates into CASSPSGSYEQYF.

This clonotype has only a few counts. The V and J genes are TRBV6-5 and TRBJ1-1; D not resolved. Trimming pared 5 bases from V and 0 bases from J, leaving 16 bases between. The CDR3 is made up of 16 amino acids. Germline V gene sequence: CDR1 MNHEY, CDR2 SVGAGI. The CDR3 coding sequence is TGTGCCAGCAGTCCCGTAGTAGCTACCCTGAACACTGAAGCTTTCTTT. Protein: CASSPVVATLNTEAFF.

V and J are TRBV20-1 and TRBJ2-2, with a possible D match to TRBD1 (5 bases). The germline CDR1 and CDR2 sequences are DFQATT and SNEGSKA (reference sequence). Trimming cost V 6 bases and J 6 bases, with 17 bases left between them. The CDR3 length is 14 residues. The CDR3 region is CSAEGDRRAGELFF. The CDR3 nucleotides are TGCAGTGCCGAAGGTGACAGACGGGCCGGGGAGCTGTTTTTT.

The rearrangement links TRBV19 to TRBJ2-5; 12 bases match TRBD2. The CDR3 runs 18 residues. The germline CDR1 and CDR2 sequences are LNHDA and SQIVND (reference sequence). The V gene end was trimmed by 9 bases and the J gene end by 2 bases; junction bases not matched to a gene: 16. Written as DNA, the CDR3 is TGTGCCAGATCACTAGCGGGAGGCCCGGAGGGGAGTCAAGAGACCCAGTACTTC. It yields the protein CARSLAGGPEGSQETQYF.

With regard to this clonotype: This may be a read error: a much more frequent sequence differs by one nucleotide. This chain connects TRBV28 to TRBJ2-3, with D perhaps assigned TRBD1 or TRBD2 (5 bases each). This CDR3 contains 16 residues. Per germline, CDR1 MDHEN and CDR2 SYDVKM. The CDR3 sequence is CASSWTRGAQADTLYF. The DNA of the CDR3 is TGTGCCAGCAGTTGGACCCGAGGGGCGCAGGCAGATACGCTGTATTTT.

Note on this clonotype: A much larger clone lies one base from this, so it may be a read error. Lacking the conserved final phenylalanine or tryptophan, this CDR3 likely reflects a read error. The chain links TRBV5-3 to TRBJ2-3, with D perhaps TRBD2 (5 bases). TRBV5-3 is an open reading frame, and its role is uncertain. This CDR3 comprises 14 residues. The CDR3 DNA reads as TGTGCCAGCAGCTTGGTTACGGGGTCAGATACGCAGTATTCT. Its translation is CASSLVTGSDTQYS.

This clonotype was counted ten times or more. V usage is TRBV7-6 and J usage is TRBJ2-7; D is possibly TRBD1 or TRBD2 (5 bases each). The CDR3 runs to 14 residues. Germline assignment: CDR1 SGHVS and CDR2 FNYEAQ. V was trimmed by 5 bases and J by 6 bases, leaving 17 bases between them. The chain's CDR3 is CASSPGLRLPEQYF. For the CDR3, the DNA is TGTGCCAGCAGCCCGGGGCTGAGACTGCCCGAGCAGTACTTC. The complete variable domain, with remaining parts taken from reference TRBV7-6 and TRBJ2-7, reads GAGVSQSPRYKVTKRGQDVALRCDPISGHVSLYWYRQALGQGPEFLTYFNYEAQQDKSGLPNDRFSAERPEGSISTLTIQRTEQRDSAMYRCASSPGLRLPEQYFGPGTRLTVT.

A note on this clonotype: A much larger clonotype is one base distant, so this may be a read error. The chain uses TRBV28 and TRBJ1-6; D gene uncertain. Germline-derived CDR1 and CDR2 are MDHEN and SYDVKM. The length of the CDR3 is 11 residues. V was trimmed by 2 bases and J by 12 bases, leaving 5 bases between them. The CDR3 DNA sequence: TGTGCCAGCAGTTTACCGGTACCCCTCCACTTT. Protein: CASSLPVPLHF.

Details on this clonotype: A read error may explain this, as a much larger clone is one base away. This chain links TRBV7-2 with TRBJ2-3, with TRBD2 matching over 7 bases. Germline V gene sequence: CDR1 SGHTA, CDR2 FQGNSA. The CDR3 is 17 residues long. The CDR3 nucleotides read TGTGCCAGCAGCTTAGACCCTAGCGGTCCTCCCACAGATGCGCAGTATTTT. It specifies CASSLDPSGPPTDAQYF.

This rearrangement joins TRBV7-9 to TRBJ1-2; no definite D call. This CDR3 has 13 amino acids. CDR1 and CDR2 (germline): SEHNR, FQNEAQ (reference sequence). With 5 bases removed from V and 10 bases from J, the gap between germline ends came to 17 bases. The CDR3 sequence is CASSAPGFLTYTF. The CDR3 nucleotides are TGTGCCAGCAGCGCTCCGGGATTTCTCACCTACACCTTC.

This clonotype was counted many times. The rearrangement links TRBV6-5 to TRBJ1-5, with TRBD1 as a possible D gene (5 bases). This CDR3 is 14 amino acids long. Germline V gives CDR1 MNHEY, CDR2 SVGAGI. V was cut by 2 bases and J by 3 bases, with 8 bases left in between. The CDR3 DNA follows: TGTGCCAGCAGTTACGGGGGGTACAATCAGCCCCAGCATTTT. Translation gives CASSYGGYNQPQHF.

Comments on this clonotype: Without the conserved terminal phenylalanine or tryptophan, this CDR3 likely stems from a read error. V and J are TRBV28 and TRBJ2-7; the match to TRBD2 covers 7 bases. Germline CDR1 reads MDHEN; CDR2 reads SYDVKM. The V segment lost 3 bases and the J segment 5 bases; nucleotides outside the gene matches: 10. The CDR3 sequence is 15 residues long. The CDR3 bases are TGTGCCAGCAGTTTCCCTTGCGGGAGAGGGGACGAGCAGTACTGC. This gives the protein CASSFPCGRGDEQYC.

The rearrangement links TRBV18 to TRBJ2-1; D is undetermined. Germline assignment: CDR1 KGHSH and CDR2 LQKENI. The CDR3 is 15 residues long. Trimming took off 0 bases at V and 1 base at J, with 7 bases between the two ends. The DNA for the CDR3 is TGTGCCAGCTCACCACCGAGGTCGTCCTACAATGAGCAGTTCTTC. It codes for CASSPPRSSYNEQFF.

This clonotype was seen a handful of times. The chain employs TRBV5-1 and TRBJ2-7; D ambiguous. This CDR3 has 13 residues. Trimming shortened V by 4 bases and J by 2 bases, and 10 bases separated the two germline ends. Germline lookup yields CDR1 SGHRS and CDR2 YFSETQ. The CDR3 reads CASSNGITYEQYF. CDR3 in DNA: TGCGCCAGCAGCAATGGGATTACCTACGAGCAGTACTTC. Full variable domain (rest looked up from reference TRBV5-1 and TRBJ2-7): KAGVTQTPRYLIKTRGQQVTLSCSPISGHRSVSWYQQTPGQGLQFLFEYFSETQRNKGNFPGRFSGRQFSNSRSEMNVSTLELGDSALYLCASSNGITYEQYFGPGTRLTVT.

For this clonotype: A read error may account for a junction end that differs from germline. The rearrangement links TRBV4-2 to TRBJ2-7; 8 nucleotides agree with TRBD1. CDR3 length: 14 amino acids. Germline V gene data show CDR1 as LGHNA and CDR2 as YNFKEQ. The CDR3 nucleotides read TGTGCCAGCAGCCAAGGACAGGGGAGGCACGAGCAGAACTTC. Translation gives CASSQGQGRHEQNF.

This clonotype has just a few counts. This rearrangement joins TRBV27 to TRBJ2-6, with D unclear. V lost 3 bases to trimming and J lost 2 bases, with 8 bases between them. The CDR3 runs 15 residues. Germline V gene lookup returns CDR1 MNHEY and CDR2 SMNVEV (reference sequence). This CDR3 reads CASSLISPGANVLTF. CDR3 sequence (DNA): TGTGCCAGCAGTTTGATCAGCCCTGGGGCCAACGTCCTGACTTTC. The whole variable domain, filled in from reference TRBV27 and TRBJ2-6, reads EAQVTQNPRYLITVTGKKLTVTCSQNMNHEYMSWYRQDPGLGLRQIYYSMNVEVTDKGDVPEGYKVSRKEKRNFPLILESPSPNQTSLYFCASSLISPGANVLTFGAGSRLTVL.

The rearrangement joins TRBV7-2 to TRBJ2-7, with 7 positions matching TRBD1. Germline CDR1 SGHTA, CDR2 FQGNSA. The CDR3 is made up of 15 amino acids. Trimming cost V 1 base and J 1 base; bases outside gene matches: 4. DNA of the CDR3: TGTGCCAGCAGCTTAGGGGACAGTCCTTCCTACGAGCAGTACTTC. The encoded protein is CASSLGDSPSYEQYF.

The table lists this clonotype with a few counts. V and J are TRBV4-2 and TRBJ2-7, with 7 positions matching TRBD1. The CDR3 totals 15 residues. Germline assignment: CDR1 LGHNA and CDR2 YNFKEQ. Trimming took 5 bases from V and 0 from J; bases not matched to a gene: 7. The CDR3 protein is CASSEQRGPSYEQYF. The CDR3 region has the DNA TGTGCCAGCAGCGAACAAAGGGGGCCCTCCTACGAGCAGTACTTC.

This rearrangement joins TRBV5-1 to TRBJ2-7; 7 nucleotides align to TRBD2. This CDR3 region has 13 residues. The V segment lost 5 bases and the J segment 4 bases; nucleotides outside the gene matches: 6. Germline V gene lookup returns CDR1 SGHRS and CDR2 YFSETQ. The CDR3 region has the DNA TGCGCCAGCAGAGGCCGGGGGGTTTACGAGCAGTACTTC. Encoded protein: CASRGRGVYEQYF.

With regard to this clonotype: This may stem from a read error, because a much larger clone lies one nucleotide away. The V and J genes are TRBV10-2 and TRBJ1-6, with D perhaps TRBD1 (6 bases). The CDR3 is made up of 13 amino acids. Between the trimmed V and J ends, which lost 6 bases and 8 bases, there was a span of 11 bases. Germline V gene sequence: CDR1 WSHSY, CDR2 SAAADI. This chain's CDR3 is CASRWTAYSPLHF. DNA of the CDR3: TGCGCCAGCAGATGGACAGCGTATTCACCCCTCCACTTT.

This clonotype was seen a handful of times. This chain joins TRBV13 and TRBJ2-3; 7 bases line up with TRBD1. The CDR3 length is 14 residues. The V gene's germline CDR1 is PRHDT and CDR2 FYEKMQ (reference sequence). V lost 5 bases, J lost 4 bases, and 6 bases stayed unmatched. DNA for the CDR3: TGTGCCAGCAGCCCCGGGACAGTGTCAGATACGCAGTATTTT. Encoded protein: CASSPGTVSDTQYF.

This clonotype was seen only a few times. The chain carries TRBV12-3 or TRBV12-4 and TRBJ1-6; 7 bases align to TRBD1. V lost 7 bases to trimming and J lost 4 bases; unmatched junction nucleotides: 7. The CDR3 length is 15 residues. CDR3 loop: CASTENRGYNSPLHF. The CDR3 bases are TGTGCCAGCACCGAAAACAGGGGTTATAATTCACCCCTCCACTTT.